Each of the 23 T cell receptor beta chains below was sequenced from the same sample in a study of blood T cell repertoires in COVID-19. TCRdb's table, derived via immunoSEQ multiplex PCR, lists solely in-frame clones and lacks some. The profile shows roughly 380,000 clones, 81% of them singletons. The sample was peripheral blood. These TCRs come from a human donor with acute or convalescent COVID-19. The donor label of this sample is uncertain.

The V and J genes are TRBV5-5 and TRBJ2-2; 10 positions agree with TRBD2. The CDR3 runs to 15 residues. V was pared by 3 bases and J by 4 bases, with 3 bases of the junction left unmatched. Germline CDR1 and CDR2: SGHKS and YYEKEE (reference sequence). CDR3 protein: CASSSRLAGTGELFF. The DNA of the CDR3 is TGTGCCAGCAGCTCAAGACTAGCGGGCACCGGGGAGCTGTTTTTT.

The chain recombines TRBV6-5 with TRBJ1-2; D might be TRBD1 (6 bases). Germline loops: CDR1 MNHEY, CDR2 SVGAGI. CDR3 length: 13 amino acids. The germline V and J ends were trimmed by 2 bases and 7 bases, with 11 bases remaining between them. CDR3 in amino acids: CASSYEAGAGYTF. CDR3 nucleotide sequence: TGTGCCAGCAGTTACGAGGCAGGGGCTGGCTACACCTTC.

The chain recombines TRBV2 with TRBJ2-5, with 12 bases aligning to TRBD1. There are 17 residues in the CDR3. V shed 6 bases and J 4 bases; nucleotides not matched to a gene: 12. The germline V gene has CDR1 SNHLY and CDR2 FYNNEI. The CDR3 sequence: CASRKPKGQGAGETQYF. As DNA, the CDR3 is TGTGCCAGCAGGAAACCAAAGGGACAGGGGGCGGGAGAGACCCAGTACTTC.

CDR3 sequence reads: CASSQDREGYGYTF. CDR3 nucleotide sequence: TGTGCCAGCAGTCAGGACAGGGAAGGCTATGGCTACACCTTC. The chain employs TRBV28 and TRBJ1-2, with 8 bases identical to TRBD1. V lost 5 bases to trimming and J lost 4 bases; unmatched junction nucleotides: 6. Germline-derived CDR1 and CDR2 are MDHEN and SYDVKM. This CDR3 is built from 14 residues.

The rearrangement joins TRBV6-4 to TRBJ2-7; possibly TRBD2 for D (6 bases). Germline CDR1 and CDR2: MRHNA and SNTAGT. V was trimmed by 6 bases and J by 0 bases, leaving 18 bases between them. The CDR3 consists of 16 residues. CDR3: CASSNPFRGASYEQYF. The CDR3 DNA reads TGTGCCAGCAGCAACCCATTCCGCGGGGCCTCCTACGAGCAGTACTTC.

This clone appeared a single time. The chain joins TRBV5-6 to TRBJ2-3, with 11 bases identical to TRBD2. V was clipped by 4 bases and J by 1 base; unmatched bases: 8. There are 17 residues in the CDR3. Germline V lookup: CDR1 SGHDT, CDR2 YYEEEE. For the CDR3, the DNA is TGTGCCAGCAGCATTCAAGGGACTAGCGGTCGCACAGATACGCAGTATTTT. This sequence encodes CASSIQGTSGRTDTQYF.

The rearrangement joins TRBV5-6 to TRBJ1-4; TRBD1 matches at 7 bases. CDR3 length equals 14 residues. Losses at the gene ends were 1 base for V and 7 bases for J; bases not matched to a gene: 4. The V gene's germline CDR1 is SGHDT and CDR2 YYEEEE. The CDR3 loop is CASSLRGQLEKLFF. DNA for the CDR3: TGTGCCAGCAGCTTGAGGGGACAGCTTGAAAAACTGTTTTTT.

The rearrangement uses TRBV5-1 and TRBJ1-4; D perhaps matches TRBD1 (6 bases). V lost 4 bases and J lost 3, with 10 bases in between. Germline assignment: CDR1 SGHRS and CDR2 YFSETQ. This CDR3 region has 14 residues. In nucleotides, the CDR3 is TGCGCCAGCAGCACCGGACAGCCTAATGAAAAACTGTTTTTT. This translates into CASSTGQPNEKLFF.

In DNA, the CDR3 is TGTGCCTGGAGTAAGGGACAGCTGGGAAACACCATATATTTT. It yields the protein CAWSKGQLGNTIYF. The rearrangement uses TRBV30 and TRBJ1-3; 7 bases agree with TRBD1. Germline V lookup: CDR1 GTSNPN, CDR2 SVGIG (reference sequence). V lost 2 bases and J lost 4; bases outside the gene matches: 5. The CDR3 extends over 14 amino acids.

This clone was recorded once. The gene calls are TRBV15 and TRBJ1-2; maybe TRBD1 (6 bases). Germline values: CDR1 LNHNV, CDR2 YYDKDF (reference sequence). This CDR3 is built from 15 residues. The germline V and J ends were trimmed by 0 bases and 4 bases, with 12 bases remaining between them. The DNA for the CDR3 is TGTGCCACCAGCAGAGATCGGGACACCACCTATGGCTACACCTTC. It translates to CATSRDRDTTYGYTF.

This rearrangement joins TRBV30 to TRBJ1-2; 7 bases fit TRBD1. V shed 1 base and J 4 bases; nucleotides not matched to a gene: 6. The CDR3 consists of 14 residues. Germline-derived CDR1 and CDR2 are GTSNPN and SVGIG (reference sequence). CDR3 nucleotide sequence: TGTGCCTGGAGTGGGGGACAGCGCATCTATGGCTACACCTTC. Protein: CAWSGGQRIYGYTF.

The J gene is TRBJ2-2, the V gene TRBV19, with D uncertain. The V gene's germline CDR1 is LNHDA and CDR2 SQIVND (reference sequence). V dropped 5 bases and J dropped 4 bases, with 14 bases sitting between them. The CDR3 totals 15 residues. The CDR3 DNA sequence: TGTGCCAGTAGTTTACAATTGCGCGGCACCGGGGAGCTGTTTTTT. It encodes CASSLQLRGTGELFF.

CDR3 DNA sequence: TGTGCCAGCAGCTTTCTGCGGGGGGATACGCAGTATTTT. This translates into CASSFLRGDTQYF. The chain carries TRBV5-6 and TRBJ2-3; 7 bases match TRBD2. Germline CDR1 is SGHDT and CDR2 is YYEEEE. Trimming cost V 2 bases and J 6 bases; bases outside gene matches: 3. The CDR3 is 13 amino acids.

The J gene is TRBJ2-7, the V gene TRBV28; TRBD1 aligns across 8 bases. The ends lost 3 bases at V and 12 bases at J; junction bases unmatched: 7. The CDR3 covers 12 residues. Germline V lookup: CDR1 MDHEN, CDR2 SYDVKM. CDR3 loop: CASSFPGQGAYF. CDR3 bases: TGTGCCAGCAGTTTCCCAGGACAGGGCGCGTACTTC.

This sequence joins TRBV4-2 and TRBJ1-3, with TRBD1 matching over 7 bases. Germline CDR1 and CDR2: LGHNA and YNFKEQ. CDR3 length: 16 amino acids. The V segment lost 0 bases and the J segment 3 bases; nucleotides outside the gene matches: 5. In DNA, the CDR3 is TGTGCCAGCAGCCAAGATTTGGCAGGGGGTGGAAACACCATATATTTT. Translated: CASSQDLAGGGNTIYF.

V gene TRBV6-5 combines with J gene TRBJ1-1; 7 positions match TRBD1. The germline V gene has CDR1 MNHEY and CDR2 SVGAGI. The CDR3 has 14 amino acids. V was pared by 4 bases and J by 3 bases, with 5 bases of the junction left unmatched. DNA of the CDR3: TGTGCCAGCAGTTCGACAGGGTGGGACACTGAAGCTTTCTTT. Its protein product is CASSSTGWDTEAFF.

J is TRBJ2-1 and V is TRBV2, with D uncertain. In germline, CDR1 is SNHLY, CDR2 FYNNEI. With 7 bases removed from V and 0 bases from J, the gap between germline ends came to 13 bases. The CDR3 consists of 15 residues. CDR3 sequence: CASIQRPSSYNEQFF. The CDR3 DNA reads as TGTGCCAGCATCCAGCGCCCTAGCTCCTACAATGAGCAGTTCTTC.

The rearrangement joins TRBV30 to TRBJ2-7; a possible D gene is TRBD2 (5 bases). The CDR3 loop spans 14 amino acids. CDR1 and CDR2 (germline): GTSNPN, SVGIG (reference sequence). The V end was cut by 3 bases, the J end by 0 bases, with 12 bases between. The CDR3 sequence: CAWRDFRSSYEQYF. The CDR3 DNA follows: TGTGCCTGGAGGGACTTCCGGAGCTCCTACGAGCAGTACTTC.

This clone was recorded once. The chain couples TRBV28 to TRBJ2-7, with D possibly matching TRBD1 (6 bases). Germline V lookup: CDR1 MDHEN, CDR2 SYDVKM. The CDR3 is 14 amino acids. With 3 bases removed from V and 1 base from J, the gap between germline ends came to 10 bases. This chain's CDR3 is CASSLAQGSYEQYF. The DNA of the CDR3 is TGTGCCAGCAGTTTGGCACAGGGATCCTACGAGCAGTACTTC.

This chain uses TRBV4-1 with TRBJ1-1; D uncertain. The CDR3 covers 13 residues. Germline V CDR1 and CDR2: MGHRA, YSYEKL. The V gene lost 7 bases and the J gene lost 3 bases, with 12 bases spanning the gap. Here the CDR3 DNA reads TGCGCCAGCAAGGCCGGGGTGGACACTGAAGCTTTCTTT. Encoded protein: CASKAGVDTEAFF.

The genes are TRBV28 and TRBJ2-7; 9 nucleotides match TRBD1. From germline, CDR1 is MDHEN and CDR2 SYDVKM. With 5 bases clipped from V and 0 bases from J, the junction kept 5 bases outside the gene matches. The CDR3 sequence is 15 residues long. The CDR3 here is CASSIDRGGSYEQYF. The CDR3 coding sequence is TGTGCCAGCAGTATAGACAGGGGGGGCTCCTACGAGCAGTACTTC.

V usage is TRBV6-1 and J usage is TRBJ2-5; 10 bases agree with TRBD1. The germline CDR1 and CDR2 sequences are MNHNS and SASEGT. The CDR3 is 16 amino acids. J gave up 10 bases and V 4 bases, and 15 bases lay outside the gene matches. For the CDR3, the DNA is TGTGCCAGCAGTGGGGGCCGACAGGGGGCGGCGAAGGTCCAGTACTTC. This codes for CASSGGRQGAAKVQYF.

In DNA form, the CDR3 reads TGTGCCAGCAGCTTGGCCGGGATTGGGCGTTGGGGGAGGGAGCTCGAGCAGTACTTC. Its protein is CASSLAGIGRWGRELEQYF. The rearrangement uses TRBV5-6 and TRBJ2-7, with 7 bases lining up with TRBD2. The J segment lost 6 bases and the V segment lost 0 bases, leaving 21 bases of the junction unmatched. Germline lookup yields CDR1 SGHDT and CDR2 YYEEEE. The CDR3 consists of 19 residues.